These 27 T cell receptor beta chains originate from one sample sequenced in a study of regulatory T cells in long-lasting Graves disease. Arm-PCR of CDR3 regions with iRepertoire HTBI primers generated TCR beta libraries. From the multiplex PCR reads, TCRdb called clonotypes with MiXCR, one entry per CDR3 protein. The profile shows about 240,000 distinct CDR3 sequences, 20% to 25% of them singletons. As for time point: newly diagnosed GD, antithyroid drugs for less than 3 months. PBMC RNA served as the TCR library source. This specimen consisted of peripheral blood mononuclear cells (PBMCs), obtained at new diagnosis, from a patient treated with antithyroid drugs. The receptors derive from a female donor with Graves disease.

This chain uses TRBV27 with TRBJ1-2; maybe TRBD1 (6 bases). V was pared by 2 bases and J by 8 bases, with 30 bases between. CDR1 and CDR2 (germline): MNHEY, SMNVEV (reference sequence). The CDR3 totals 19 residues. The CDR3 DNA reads TGTGCCAGCAGTTTACCGGGACTAGCGGCCGAGGGGGAGACCGGGGGCTACACCTTC. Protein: CASSLPGLAAEGETGGYTF.

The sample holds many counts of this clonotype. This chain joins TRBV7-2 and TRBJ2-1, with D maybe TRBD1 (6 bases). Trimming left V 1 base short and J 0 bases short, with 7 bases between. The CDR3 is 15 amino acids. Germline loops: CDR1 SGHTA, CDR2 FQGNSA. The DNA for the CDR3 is TGTGCCAGCAGCTTAGGGACAGCCTCCTACAATGAGCAGTTCTTC. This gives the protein CASSLGTASYNEQFF.

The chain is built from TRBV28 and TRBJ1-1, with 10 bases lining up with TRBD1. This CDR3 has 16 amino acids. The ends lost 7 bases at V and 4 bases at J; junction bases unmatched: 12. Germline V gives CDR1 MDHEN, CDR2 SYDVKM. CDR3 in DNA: TGTGCCAGCACTCCGGGACAGGGGATTCCGAGCACTGAAGCTTTCTTT. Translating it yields CASTPGQGIPSTEAFF.

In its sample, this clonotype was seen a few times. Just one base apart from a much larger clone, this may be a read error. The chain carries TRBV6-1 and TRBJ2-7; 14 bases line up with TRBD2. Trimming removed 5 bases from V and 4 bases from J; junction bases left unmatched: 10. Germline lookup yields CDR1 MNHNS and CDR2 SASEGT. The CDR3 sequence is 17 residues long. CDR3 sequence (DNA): TGTGCCAGCAGTAAAGGGGGACTAGCGGGAGAGTCGTACGAGCAGTACTTC. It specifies CASSKGGLAGESYEQYF.

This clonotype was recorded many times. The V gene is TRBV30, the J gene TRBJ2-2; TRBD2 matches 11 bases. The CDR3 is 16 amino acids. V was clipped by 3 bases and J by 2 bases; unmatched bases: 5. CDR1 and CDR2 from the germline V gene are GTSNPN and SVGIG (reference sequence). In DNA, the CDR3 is TGTGCCTGGAGCCTACGACTAGCGGGAAACACCGGGGAGCTGTTTTTT. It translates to CAWSLRLAGNTGELFF.

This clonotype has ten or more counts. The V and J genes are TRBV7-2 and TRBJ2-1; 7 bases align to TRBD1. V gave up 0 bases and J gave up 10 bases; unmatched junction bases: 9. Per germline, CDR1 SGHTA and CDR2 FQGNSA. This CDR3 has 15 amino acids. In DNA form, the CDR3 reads TGTGCCAGCAGCTTAGCGACAGGGTGGGGGTCGGAGCAGTTCTTC. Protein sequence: CASSLATGWGSEQFF.

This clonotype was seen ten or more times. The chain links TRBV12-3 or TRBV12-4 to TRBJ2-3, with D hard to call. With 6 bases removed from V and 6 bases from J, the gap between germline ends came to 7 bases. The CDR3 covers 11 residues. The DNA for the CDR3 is TGTGCCAGCAGCCAAGGGGATACGCAGTATTTT. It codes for CASSQGDTQYF.

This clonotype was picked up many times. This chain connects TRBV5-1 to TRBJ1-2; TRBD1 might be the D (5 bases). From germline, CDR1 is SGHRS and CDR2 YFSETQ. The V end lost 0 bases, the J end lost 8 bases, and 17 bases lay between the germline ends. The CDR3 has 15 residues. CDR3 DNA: TGCGCCAGCAGCTTGGGAGACGAGGGGCTCGGAGGCTACACCTTC. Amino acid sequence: CASSLGDEGLGGYTF. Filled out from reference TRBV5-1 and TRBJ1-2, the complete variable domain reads KAGVTQTPRYLIKTRGQQVTLSCSPISGHRSVSWYQQTPGQGLQFLFEYFSETQRNKGNFPGRFSGRQFSNSRSEMNVSTLELGDSALYLCASSLGDEGLGGYTFGSGTRLTVV.

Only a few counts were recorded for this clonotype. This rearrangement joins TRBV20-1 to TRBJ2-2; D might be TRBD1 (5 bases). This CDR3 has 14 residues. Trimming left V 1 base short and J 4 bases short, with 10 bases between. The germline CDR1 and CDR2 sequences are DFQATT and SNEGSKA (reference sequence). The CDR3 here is CSARAQGSTGELFF. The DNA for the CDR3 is TGCAGTGCTAGAGCCCAGGGTTCCACCGGGGAGCTGTTTTTT.

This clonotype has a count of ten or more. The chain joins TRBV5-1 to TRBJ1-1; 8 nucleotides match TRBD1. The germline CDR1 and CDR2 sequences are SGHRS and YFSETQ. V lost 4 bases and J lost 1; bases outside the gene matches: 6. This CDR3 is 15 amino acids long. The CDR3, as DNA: TGCGCCAGCAGCCCAGTTACAGGGGGGAACACTGAAGCTTTCTTT. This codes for CASSPVTGGNTEAFF.

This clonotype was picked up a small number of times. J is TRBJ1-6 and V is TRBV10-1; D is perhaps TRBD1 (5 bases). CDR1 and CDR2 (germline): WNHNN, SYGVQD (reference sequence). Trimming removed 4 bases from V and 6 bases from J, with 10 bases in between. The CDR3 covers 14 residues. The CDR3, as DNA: TGCGCCAGCAGTGGTTCAAGGGGTAATTCACCCCTCCACTTT. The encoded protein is CASSGSRGNSPLHF.

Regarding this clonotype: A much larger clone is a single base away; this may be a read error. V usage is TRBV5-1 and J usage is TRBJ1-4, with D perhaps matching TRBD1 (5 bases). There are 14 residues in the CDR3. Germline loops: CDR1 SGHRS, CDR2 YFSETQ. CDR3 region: CASSPGTLREKLVF. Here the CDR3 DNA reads TGCGCCAGCAGCCCCGGGACTTTGAGGGAAAAACTGGTTTTT.

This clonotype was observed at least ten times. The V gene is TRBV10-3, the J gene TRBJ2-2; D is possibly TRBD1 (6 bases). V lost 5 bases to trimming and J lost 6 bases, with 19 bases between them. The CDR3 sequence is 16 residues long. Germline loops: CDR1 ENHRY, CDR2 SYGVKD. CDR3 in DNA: TGTGCCATCAGTTCGACCGCCGGGACAAGGGCCGGGGAGCTGTTTTTT. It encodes CAISSTAGTRAGELFF.

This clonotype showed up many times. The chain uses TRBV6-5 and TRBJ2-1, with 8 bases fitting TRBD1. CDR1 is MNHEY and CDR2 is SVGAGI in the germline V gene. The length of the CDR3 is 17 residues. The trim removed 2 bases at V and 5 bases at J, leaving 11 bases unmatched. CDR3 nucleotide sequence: TGTGCCAGCAGTTACGCGGGACAGGTATTAGCGGACAATGAGCAGTTCTTC. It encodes CASSYAGQVLADNEQFF.

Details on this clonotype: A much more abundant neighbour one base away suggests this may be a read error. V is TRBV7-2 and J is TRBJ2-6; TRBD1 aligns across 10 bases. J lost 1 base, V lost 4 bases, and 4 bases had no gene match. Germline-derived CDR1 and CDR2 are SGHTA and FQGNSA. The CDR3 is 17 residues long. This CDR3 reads CASSSRDRGSGANVLTF. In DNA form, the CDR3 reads TGTGCCAGCAGCTCCCGGGACAGGGGTTCTGGGGCCAACGTCCTGACTTTC.

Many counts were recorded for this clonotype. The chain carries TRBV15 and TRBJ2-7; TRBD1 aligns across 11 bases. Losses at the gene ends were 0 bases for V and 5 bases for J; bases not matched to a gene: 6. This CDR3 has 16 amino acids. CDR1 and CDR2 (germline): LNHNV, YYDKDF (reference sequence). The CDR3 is CATSRDRGDRGDEQYF. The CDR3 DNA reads TGTGCCACCAGCAGAGATCGGGGGGACAGGGGGGACGAGCAGTACTTC.

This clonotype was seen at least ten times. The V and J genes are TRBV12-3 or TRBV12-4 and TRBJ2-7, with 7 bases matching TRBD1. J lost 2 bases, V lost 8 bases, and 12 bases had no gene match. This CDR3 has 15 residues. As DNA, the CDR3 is TGTGCCAGCGGGTCGACAGGGTTCGGGACCTACGAGCAGTACTTC. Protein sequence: CASGSTGFGTYEQYF.

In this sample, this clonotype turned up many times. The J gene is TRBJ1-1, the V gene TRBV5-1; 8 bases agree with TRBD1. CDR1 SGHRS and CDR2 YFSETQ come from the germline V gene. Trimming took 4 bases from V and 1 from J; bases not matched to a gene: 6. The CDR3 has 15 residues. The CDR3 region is CASSRGQGGNTEAFF. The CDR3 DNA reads TGCGCCAGCAGCAGAGGACAGGGCGGGAACACTGAAGCTTTCTTT. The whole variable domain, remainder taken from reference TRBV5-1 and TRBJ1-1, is KAGVTQTPRYLIKTRGQQVTLSCSPISGHRSVSWYQQTPGQGLQFLFEYFSETQRNKGNFPGRFSGRQFSNSRSEMNVSTLELGDSALYLCASSRGQGGNTEAFFGQGTRLTVV.

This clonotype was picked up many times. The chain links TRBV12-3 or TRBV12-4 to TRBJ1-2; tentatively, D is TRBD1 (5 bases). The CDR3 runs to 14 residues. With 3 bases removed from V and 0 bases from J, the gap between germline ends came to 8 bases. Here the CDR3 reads CASSFGGSNYGYTF. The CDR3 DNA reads TGTGCCAGCAGTTTTGGGGGATCTAACTATGGCTACACCTTC.

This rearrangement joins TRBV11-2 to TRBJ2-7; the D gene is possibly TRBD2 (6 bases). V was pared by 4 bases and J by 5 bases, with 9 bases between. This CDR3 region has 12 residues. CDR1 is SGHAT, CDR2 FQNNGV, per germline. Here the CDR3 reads CASSWRGNEQYF. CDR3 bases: TGTGCCAGCAGCTGGCGGGGCAACGAGCAGTACTTC.

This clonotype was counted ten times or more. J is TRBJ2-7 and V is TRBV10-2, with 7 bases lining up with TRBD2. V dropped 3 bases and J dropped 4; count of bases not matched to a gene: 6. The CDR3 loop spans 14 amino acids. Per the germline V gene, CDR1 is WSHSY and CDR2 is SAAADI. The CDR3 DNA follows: TGCGCCAGCAGTGATGGCGGGAGAGGATACGAGCAGTACTTC. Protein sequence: CASSDGGRGYEQYF.

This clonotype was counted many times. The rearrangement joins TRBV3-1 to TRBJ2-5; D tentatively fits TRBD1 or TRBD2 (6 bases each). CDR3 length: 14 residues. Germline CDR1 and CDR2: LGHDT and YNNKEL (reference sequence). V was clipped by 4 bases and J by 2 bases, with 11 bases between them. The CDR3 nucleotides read TGTGCCAGCAGCCGAAGGGGGGAACAAGAGACCCAGTACTTC. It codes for CASSRRGEQETQYF.

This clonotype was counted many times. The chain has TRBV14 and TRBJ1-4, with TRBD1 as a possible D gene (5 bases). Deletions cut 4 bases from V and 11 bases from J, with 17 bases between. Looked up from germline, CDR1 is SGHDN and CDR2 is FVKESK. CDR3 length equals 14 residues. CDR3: CASSPGTQDWKLFF. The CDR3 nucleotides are TGTGCCAGCAGCCCCGGGACTCAAGACTGGAAACTGTTTTTT.

This CDR3 reads CASSDGFITYEQFF. The CDR3 DNA sequence: TGTGCCAGCAGTGATGGCTTTATCACTTACGAGCAGTTCTTC. This chain joins TRBV2 and TRBJ2-1; D is unresolved. Trimming cost V 3 bases and J 10 bases, with 16 bases left between them. CDR1 SNHLY and CDR2 FYNNEI come from the germline V gene. There are 14 residues in the CDR3.

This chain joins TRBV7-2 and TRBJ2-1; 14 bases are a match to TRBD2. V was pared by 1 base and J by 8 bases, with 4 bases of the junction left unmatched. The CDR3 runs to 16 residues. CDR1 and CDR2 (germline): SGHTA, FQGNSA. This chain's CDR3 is CASSLGLAGGQDEQFF. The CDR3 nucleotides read TGTGCCAGCAGCTTAGGACTAGCGGGAGGGCAGGATGAGCAGTTCTTC.

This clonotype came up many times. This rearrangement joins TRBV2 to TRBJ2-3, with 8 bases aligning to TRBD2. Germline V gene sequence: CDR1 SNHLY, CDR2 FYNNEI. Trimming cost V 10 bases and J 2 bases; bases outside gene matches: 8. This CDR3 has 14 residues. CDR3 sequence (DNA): TGTGCCAACAGCGGGGGACTTTCCACAGATACGCAGTATTTT. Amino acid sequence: CANSGGLSTDTQYF.

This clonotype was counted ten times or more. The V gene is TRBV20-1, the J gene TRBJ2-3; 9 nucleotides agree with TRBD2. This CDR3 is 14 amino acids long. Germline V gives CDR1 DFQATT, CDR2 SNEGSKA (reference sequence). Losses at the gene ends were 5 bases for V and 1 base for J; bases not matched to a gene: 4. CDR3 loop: CSAPSGEGTDTQYF. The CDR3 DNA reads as TGCAGTGCTCCTAGCGGGGAGGGCACAGATACGCAGTATTTT.